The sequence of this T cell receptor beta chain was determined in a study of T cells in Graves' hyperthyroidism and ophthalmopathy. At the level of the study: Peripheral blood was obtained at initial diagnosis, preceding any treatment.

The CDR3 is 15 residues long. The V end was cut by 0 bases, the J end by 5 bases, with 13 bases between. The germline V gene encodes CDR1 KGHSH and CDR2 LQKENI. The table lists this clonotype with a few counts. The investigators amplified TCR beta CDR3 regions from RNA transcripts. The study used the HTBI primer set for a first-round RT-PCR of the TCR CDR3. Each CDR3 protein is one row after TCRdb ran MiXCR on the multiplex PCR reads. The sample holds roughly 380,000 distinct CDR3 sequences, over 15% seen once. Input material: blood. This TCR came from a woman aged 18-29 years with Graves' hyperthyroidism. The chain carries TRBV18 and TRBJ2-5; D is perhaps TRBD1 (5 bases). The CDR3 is CASSPPGVDGETQYF. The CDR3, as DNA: TGTGCCAGCTCACCACCAGGGGTGGACGGGGAGACCCAGTACTTC.